This T cell receptor (beta chain) is drawn from a study of blood T cell repertoires in COVID-19. Overall study context: Both acute and convalescent COVID-19 samples were obtained from the United States, Italy and Spain. T cells, B-cell-depleted T cells, or PBMCs supplied cDNA or gDNA.

Original handling: From reference gene primer amplification, estimates of nucleated cell counts were derived. Sequencing was performed with immunoSEQ multiplex PCR; in TCRdb, only in-frame clones are kept and a portion is missing. Clone size and V and J calls were adopted from that table, with D and trimming inferred from the DNA. The table lists under 300,000 clones, around 90% of them singletons. The V gene's germline CDR1 is SGHTA and CDR2 FQGNSA. Trimming cost V 1 base and J 0 bases, with 7 bases left between them. This CDR3 contains 14 residues. The chain uses TRBV7-2 and TRBJ2-7; D unclear. Sequenced: peripheral blood. The clonotype was recovered from a woman in her seventies with active or convalescent COVID-19. CDR3 coding DNA: TGTGCCAGCAGCTTAGTAGTGAGCTCCTACGAGCAGTACTTC. It codes for CASSLVVSSYEQYF.